The 12 T cell receptor beta chains below all came from one sample that was sequenced in a study of shared T cell receptors in the human thymus. TCRdb's table, derived via immunoSEQ multiplex PCR, lists solely in-frame clones and lacks some. The sample contains 540,000 or so clones, more than 75% of which appear only once. The same sample was also used in a study of human thymus T cells.

Sequenced sample: thymocytes. The receptors were gathered from a boy under two years old with a congenital heart defect.

The chain couples TRBV11-2 to TRBJ2-1; TRBD2 aligns across 12 bases. The CDR3 has 17 amino acids. Unmatched junction bases numbered 8, after V lost 5 bases and J lost 3 bases. Looked up from germline, CDR1 is SGHAT and CDR2 is FQNNGV. The CDR3 here is CASSLWTSGILYNEQFF. DNA of the CDR3: TGTGCCAGCAGCCTTTGGACTAGCGGGATACTCTACAATGAGCAGTTCTTC.

The chain has TRBV6-5 and TRBJ2-2; 7 nucleotides align to TRBD1. Unmatched junction bases numbered 9, after V lost 10 bases and J lost 4 bases. CDR1 is MNHEY, CDR2 SVGAGI, per germline. CDR3 length: 14 amino acids. CDR3 in DNA: TGTGCCACTTTGGACAGGTTGGGCACCGGGGAGCTGTTTTTT. Translation: CATLDRLGTGELFF.

V usage is TRBV10-3 and J usage is TRBJ2-7; 8 bases agree with TRBD2. V lost 0 bases, J lost 3 bases, and 22 bases stayed unmatched. CDR1 ENHRY and CDR2 SYGVKD come from the germline V gene. The CDR3 length is 21 residues. CDR3 bases: TGTGCCATCAGTGAGTCAAGGTCCCTGGACCGGGAGGGCCGAAGACGCTACGAGCAGTACTTC. It is translated as CAISESRSLDREGRRRYEQYF.

The rearrangement joins TRBV5-6 to TRBJ2-3, with 13 bases matching TRBD2. Germline V lookup: CDR1 SGHDT, CDR2 YYEEEE. V was clipped by 0 bases and J by 6 bases; unmatched bases: 10. The length of the CDR3 is 18 residues. Here the CDR3 DNA reads TGTGCCAGCAGCTTGGAAGAACTAGCGGGAGGGCCGCGGGATACGCAGTATTTT. Residues: CASSLEELAGGPRDTQYF. The full variable domain, completed using reference TRBV5-6 and TRBJ2-3, is DAGVTQSPTHLIKTRGQQVTLRCSPKSGHDTVSWYQQALGQGPQFIFQYYEEEERQRGNFPDRFSGHQFPNYSSELNVNALLLGDSALYLCASSLEELAGGPRDTQYFGPGTRLTVL.

V gene TRBV4-1 combines with J gene TRBJ2-7, with TRBD2 matching 8 bases. CDR1 and CDR2 (germline): MGHRA, YSYEKL. There are 19 residues in the CDR3. V dropped 3 bases and J dropped 2; count of bases not matched to a gene: 18. The CDR3 sequence: CASSQGGREREIEAYEQYF. CDR3 bases: TGCGCCAGCAGCCAGGGGGGGAGGGAGCGGGAGATCGAGGCCTACGAGCAGTACTTC.

The V gene is TRBV4-3, the J gene TRBJ2-7; the D gene is possibly TRBD1 (6 bases). V lost 0 bases, J lost 2 bases, and 11 bases lay in between. This CDR3 is built from 15 residues. The germline V gene has CDR1 LGHNA and CDR2 YSLEER. The CDR3 sequence: CASSQESGQTYEQYF. In DNA, the CDR3 is TGCGCCAGCAGCCAAGAATCCGGACAGACCTACGAGCAGTACTTC.

The V gene is TRBV5-6, the J gene TRBJ2-3, with 7 bases aligning to TRBD1. V lost 4 bases, J lost 4 bases, and 9 bases stayed unmatched. There are 15 residues in the CDR3. Germline CDR1 is SGHDT and CDR2 is YYEEEE. CDR3 coding DNA: TGTGCCAGCAGCCATGACAGGGCGCAGGCAGATACGCAGTATTTT. Translating gives CASSHDRAQADTQYF.

The chain combines TRBV9 with TRBJ2-7; TRBD2 matches 10 bases. In germline, CDR1 is SGDLS, CDR2 YYNGEE. The junction had 9 bases not matched to a gene; V was cut back by 4 bases and J by 5 bases. This CDR3 has 15 residues. CDR3 in DNA: TGTGCCAGCAGCCCATCGGGGCTAGCGGGAGACGAGCAGTACTTC. This encodes CASSPSGLAGDEQYF.

CDR3 residues: CAWSVKLRLGYNEQFF. For the CDR3, the DNA is TGTGCCTGGAGTGTAAAATTGCGGCTTGGGTACAATGAGCAGTTCTTC. The rearrangement joins TRBV30 to TRBJ2-1; unclear D gene. The CDR3 sequence is 16 residues long. The germline V and J ends were trimmed by 0 bases and 4 bases, with 16 bases remaining between them. Germline CDR1 is GTSNPN and CDR2 is SVGIG (reference sequence). Filled out from reference TRBV30 and TRBJ2-1, the complete variable domain reads SQTIHQWPATLVQPVGSPLSLECTVEGTSNPNLYWYRQAAGRGLQLLFYSVGIGQISSEVPQNLSASRPQDRQFILSSKKLLLSDSGFYLCAWSVKLRLGYNEQFFGPGTRLTVL.

This clone has only a few counts. The V gene is TRBV10-3, the J gene TRBJ1-1; D gene uncertain. The CDR3 has 14 amino acids. Deletions cut 7 bases from V and 4 bases from J, with 16 bases between. CDR1 and CDR2 from the germline V gene are ENHRY and SYGVKD. The CDR3 sequence is CAIMRAGKGTEAFF. CDR3 nucleotides: TGTGCCATCATGCGAGCGGGGAAAGGCACTGAAGCTTTCTTT.

This sequence joins TRBV19 and TRBJ1-1; the D gene is possibly TRBD1 (5 bases). The V end was cut by 3 bases, the J end by 0 bases, with 23 bases between. The CDR3 loop spans 19 amino acids. In germline, CDR1 is LNHDA, CDR2 SQIVND (reference sequence). CDR3 in DNA: TGTGCCAGTAGTATTAGCCCGGATGGGCAGGGCCACATGAACACTGAAGCTTTCTTT. It is translated as CASSISPDGQGHMNTEAFF.

The V and J genes are TRBV7-8 and TRBJ2-7; 14 bases line up with TRBD2. V lost 5 bases, J lost 3 bases, and 9 bases stayed unmatched. This CDR3 is 17 amino acids long. Germline loops: CDR1 SGHVS, CDR2 FQNEAQ. The CDR3 region is CASSMRLAGGPIYEQYF. DNA for the CDR3: TGTGCCAGCAGCATGAGACTAGCGGGAGGGCCTATCTACGAGCAGTACTTC.